A single sample is the source of the 26 T cell receptor beta chains below, sequenced in a study of follicular helper T cells after annual influenza vaccination. Profiling relied on immunoSEQ multiplex PCR, and the TCRdb table lists in-frame clones only, not all of them. Seen here are some 9,800 clones, around four fifths observed once, and the top ten hold approximately 0.37%. Documented time point: 2015-2016 season, 7 days after influenza vaccination. The sequencing here drew on CXCR5- memory CD4+ T cells sorted from blood, taken 7 days after influenza vaccination. These receptor sequences come from an adult who received the influenza vaccine.

CDR3 loop: CASSPRGQTVYEQYF. The CDR3 region has the DNA TGTGCCAGCAGTCCCCGGGGACAGACCGTCTACGAGCAGTACTTC. The rearrangement uses TRBV28 and TRBJ2-7; 7 nucleotides align to TRBD1. The J segment lost 3 bases and the V segment lost 5 bases, leaving 10 bases of the junction unmatched. The germline CDR1 and CDR2 sequences are MDHEN and SYDVKM. There are 15 residues in the CDR3.

This rearrangement joins TRBV28 to TRBJ2-3, with TRBD2 matching 9 bases. There are 16 residues in the CDR3. Per the germline V gene, CDR1 is MDHEN and CDR2 is SYDVKM. J lost 6 bases, V lost 4 bases, and 11 bases had no gene match. The CDR3 loop is CASSSRRGGLGDTQYF. The CDR3 region has the DNA TGTGCCAGCAGTTCCCGGCGGGGGGGCCTCGGTGATACGCAGTATTTT. Together with reference TRBV28 and TRBJ2-3, the CDR3 gives the full variable domain: DVKVTQSSRYLVKRTGEKVFLECVQDMDHENMFWYRQDPGLGLRLIYFSYDVKMKEKGDIPEGYSVSREKKERFSLILESASTNQTSMYLCASSSRRGGLGDTQYFGPGTRLTVL.

In this sample, this clone turned up a few times. This chain uses TRBV30 with TRBJ1-6; no clear D gene. The CDR3 is 14 residues long. V was clipped by 7 bases and J by 7 bases, with 17 bases between them. The germline CDR1 and CDR2 sequences are GTSNPN and SVGIG (reference sequence). The CDR3 is CAFTGLLPNSPLHF. The CDR3 nucleotides are TGTGCCTTTACTGGATTACTGCCCAATTCACCCCTCCACTTT.

V is TRBV5-5 and J is TRBJ1-1, with 7 bases identical to TRBD1. J was trimmed by 1 base and V by 2 bases; bases with no gene match: 2. The CDR3 loop spans 14 amino acids. Germline-derived CDR1 and CDR2 are SGHKS and YYEKEE (reference sequence). The CDR3 spells CASSFTGENTEAFF. CDR3 DNA: TGTGCCAGCAGCTTCACAGGGGAGAACACTGAAGCTTTCTTT.

The V call is TRBV11-2, the J call TRBJ1-3, with D possibly being TRBD1 (5 bases). Germline lookup yields CDR1 SGHAT and CDR2 FQNNGV. The CDR3 spans 19 residues. V was trimmed by 1 base and J by 4 bases, leaving 23 bases between them. CDR3 nucleotides: TGTGCCAGCAGCTTAGGCTGGGGACGGATGGTAACTCTCGGAAACACCATATATTTT. Protein sequence: CASSLGWGRMVTLGNTIYF.

The table lists this clone with a few counts. The chain is built from TRBV9 and TRBJ2-7, with TRBD2 identical over 11 bases. With 3 bases clipped from V and 5 bases from J, the junction kept 4 bases outside the gene matches. The CDR3 has 14 residues. Germline V gene data show CDR1 as SGDLS and CDR2 as YYNGEE. The CDR3 DNA reads TGTGCCAGCAGCGCTAGCGGGGGGTCACACGAGCAGTACTTC. Encoded protein: CASSASGGSHEQYF. Supplemented by reference TRBV9 and TRBJ2-7, the full variable domain reads DSGVTQTPKHLITATGQRVTLRCSPRSGDLSVYWYQQSLDQGLQFLIQYYNGEERAKGNILERFSAQQFPDLHSELNLSSLELGDSALYFCASSASGGSHEQYFGPGTRLTVT.

J is TRBJ2-5 and V is TRBV2; 10 bases are shared with TRBD2. The CDR3 is 16 amino acids. CDR1 and CDR2 from the germline V gene are SNHLY and FYNNEI. The V gene end was trimmed by 2 bases and the J gene end by 5 bases; junction bases not matched to a gene: 8. The CDR3 sequence: CASSEIVSGGQETQYF. For the CDR3, the DNA is TGTGCCAGCAGTGAAATAGTTAGCGGGGGGCAGGAGACCCAGTACTTC.

The chain carries TRBV7-2 and TRBJ2-2; D is ambiguous. The germline gives CDR1 SGHTA, CDR2 FQGNSA. The CDR3 covers 16 residues. V dropped 4 bases and J dropped 0 bases, with 12 bases sitting between them. The CDR3 loop is CASSWVTIANTGELFF. The CDR3 nucleotides read TGTGCCAGCAGCTGGGTGACAATCGCGAACACCGGGGAGCTGTTTTTT.

The J gene is TRBJ2-2, the V gene TRBV5-5; unclear D gene. Deletions cut 6 bases from V and 7 bases from J, with 10 bases between. The CDR3 extends over 12 amino acids. Germline V gives CDR1 SGHKS, CDR2 YYEKEE (reference sequence). Written as DNA, the CDR3 is TGTGCCAGCACCCCTTCACGCGGGGAGCTGTTTTTT. It is translated as CASTPSRGELFF.

The chain carries TRBV5-4 and TRBJ2-5; D perhaps matches TRBD2 (6 bases). The ends were cut back, 3 bases at V and 2 bases at J, with 11 bases in the middle. CDR1 is SGHNT, CDR2 YYREEE, per germline (reference sequence). The CDR3 totals 14 residues. CDR3 in amino acids: CASSSGTAQETQYF. The CDR3, as DNA: TGTGCCAGCAGCTCTGGGACTGCACAAGAGACCCAGTACTTC.

The genes are TRBV27 and TRBJ2-7; 10 positions agree with TRBD1. The junction had 7 bases not matched to a gene; V was cut back by 6 bases and J by 2 bases. Germline V lookup: CDR1 MNHEY, CDR2 SMNVEV (reference sequence). The CDR3 contains 15 residues. CDR3 coding DNA: TGTGCCAGCAGGGGACCGGGACAGGGGCCCTACGAGCAGTACTTC. It translates to CASRGPGQGPYEQYF.

The chain has TRBV4-1 and TRBJ2-2; possible D gene TRBD1, 5 bases. Germline V gene data show CDR1 as MGHRA and CDR2 as YSYEKL. V was pared by 2 bases and J by 1 base, with 14 bases between. The CDR3 covers 17 residues. In DNA, the CDR3 is TGCGCCAGCAGCCAACTTAGGGGCTACCAGAACACCGGGGAGCTGTTTTTT. This sequence encodes CASSQLRGYQNTGELFF.

This sequence joins TRBV7-2 and TRBJ2-1, with D perhaps being TRBD1 or TRBD2 (7 bases each). This CDR3 has 14 amino acids. The V gene lost 3 bases and the J gene lost 8 bases, with 14 bases spanning the gap. Germline values: CDR1 SGHTA, CDR2 FQGNSA. The CDR3 sequence is CASSFGQAGDEQFF. CDR3 bases: TGTGCCAGCAGCTTTGGACAGGCGGGGGATGAGCAGTTCTTC.

The chain has TRBV19 and TRBJ1-5; 10 nucleotides agree with TRBD1. The CDR3 covers 17 residues. With 7 bases clipped from V and 0 bases from J, the junction kept 9 bases outside the gene matches. CDR1 LNHDA and CDR2 SQIVND come from the germline V gene (reference sequence). The CDR3 region is CASNDPGQGSSNQPQHF. DNA of the CDR3: TGTGCCAGTAATGACCCGGGACAGGGGTCTAGCAATCAGCCCCAGCATTTT.

The chain employs TRBV5-5 and TRBJ1-5; D gene uncertain. CDR1 is SGHKS, CDR2 YYEKEE, per germline (reference sequence). The length of the CDR3 is 15 residues. V lost 2 bases and J 4 bases, leaving 13 bases between the germline ends. CDR3 sequence reads: CASSFGERPNQPQHF. The CDR3, as DNA: TGTGCCAGCAGCTTTGGGGAAAGACCTAATCAGCCCCAGCATTTT.

This chain connects TRBV4-1 to TRBJ1-3; D remains unclear. Germline V lookup: CDR1 MGHRA, CDR2 YSYEKL. This CDR3 contains 14 residues. V was shortened by 4 bases and J by 0 bases, with 7 bases between the two germline ends. DNA for the CDR3: TGCGCCAGCAGCCCGAAAATCTCTGGAAACACCATATATTTT. It yields the protein CASSPKISGNTIYF.

The rearrangement joins TRBV29-1 to TRBJ2-5, with TRBD2 identical over 11 bases. This CDR3 is built from 14 residues. Trimming at V came to 5 bases and at J to 4 bases, leaving 6 bases not matched to a gene. In germline, CDR1 is SQVTM, CDR2 ANQGSEA. As DNA, the CDR3 is TGCAGCGTTCCCTTGACTAGCGGGGTAGAGACCCAGTACTTC. Its protein product is CSVPLTSGVETQYF.

The chain has TRBV23-1 and TRBJ2-7; TRBD2 aligns across 9 bases. TRBV23-1 counts as an open reading frame of uncertain function. The CDR3 covers 15 residues. Trimming took 3 bases from V and 0 from J; bases not matched to a gene: 3. The CDR3 loop reads CASSHPSGASYEQYF. The CDR3 DNA reads as TGCGCCAGCAGTCACCCTAGCGGGGCCTCCTACGAGCAGTACTTC.

The chain uses TRBV5-1 and TRBJ2-2; TRBD1 aligns across 9 bases. Germline V gene lookup returns CDR1 SGHRS and CDR2 YFSETQ. This CDR3 has 14 amino acids. V trimming: 5 bases; J trimming: 4 bases; junction bases outside the gene matches: 3. CDR3 loop: CASRDRGFTGELFF. The CDR3 nucleotides are TGCGCCAGCAGGGACAGGGGATTCACCGGGGAGCTGTTTTTT.

The genes are TRBV9 and TRBJ2-5, with D hard to call. From germline, CDR1 is SGDLS and CDR2 YYNGEE. V lost 1 base to trimming and J lost 2 bases, with 12 bases between them. This CDR3 is 15 amino acids long. The CDR3 here is CASSVRSGLQETQYF. The CDR3 coding sequence is TGTGCCAGCAGCGTACGGTCCGGGTTACAAGAGACCCAGTACTTC.

For the CDR3, the DNA is TGCGCCAGCAGCGGGACAGGTTTAGCCAAAAACATTCAGTACTTC. Translation gives CASSGTGLAKNIQYF. This chain joins TRBV5-1 and TRBJ2-4; 8 bases are a match to TRBD1. V shed 4 bases and J 0 bases; nucleotides not matched to a gene: 3. Germline V gene lookup returns CDR1 SGHRS and CDR2 YFSETQ. The CDR3 is 15 residues long. Supplemented by reference TRBV5-1 and TRBJ2-4, the full variable domain reads KAGVTQTPRYLIKTRGQQVTLSCSPISGHRSVSWYQQTPGQGLQFLFEYFSETQRNKGNFPGRFSGRQFSNSRSEMNVSTLELGDSALYLCASSGTGLAKNIQYFGAGTRLSVL.

This CDR3 is CASSFRDRNEKLFF. The CDR3 coding sequence is TGCGCCAGCAGCTTCCGGGACAGAAATGAAAAACTGTTTTTT. The chain employs TRBV5-1 and TRBJ1-4; 7 bases are a match to TRBD1. Per the germline V gene, CDR1 is SGHRS and CDR2 is YFSETQ. This CDR3 spans 14 amino acids. J was trimmed by 5 bases and V by 2 bases; bases with no gene match: 3.

The chain links TRBV2 to TRBJ2-1, with 12 bases fitting TRBD2. The CDR3 length is 15 residues. Trimming took 4 bases from V and 8 from J; bases not matched to a gene: 6. Germline V gene sequence: CDR1 SNHLY, CDR2 FYNNEI. The CDR3 spells CASSGPSGGVDEQFF. CDR3 coding DNA: TGTGCCAGCAGTGGCCCTAGCGGGGGGGTTGATGAGCAGTTCTTC.

V usage is TRBV5-4 and J usage is TRBJ2-1; D not certain. Trimming pared 0 bases from V and 9 bases from J, leaving 13 bases between. The germline V gene has CDR1 SGHNT and CDR2 YYREEE (reference sequence). The CDR3 has 14 amino acids. The CDR3 sequence is CASSLGGVYGEQFF. The CDR3 region has the DNA TGTGCCAGCAGCTTGGGTGGCGTCTACGGTGAGCAGTTCTTC.

The chain couples TRBV7-9 to TRBJ2-3, with TRBD2 matching over 8 bases. V dropped 6 bases and J dropped 1; count of bases not matched to a gene: 6. Germline CDR1 and CDR2: SEHNR and FQNEAQ (reference sequence). CDR3 length: 15 residues. CDR3 coding DNA: TGTGCCAGCAGAGCTGGGACTAGGGGCACAGATACGCAGTATTTT. Translating it yields CASRAGTRGTDTQYF.

The rearrangement joins TRBV5-6 to TRBJ1-3, with TRBD1 identical over 9 bases. This CDR3 contains 16 residues. Per the germline V gene, CDR1 is SGHDT and CDR2 is YYEEEE. V shed 0 bases, J shed 7 bases, and the junction held 8 bases outside the gene matches. CDR3 residues: CASSLELGTGRNTIYF. As DNA, the CDR3 is TGTGCCAGCAGCTTGGAACTCGGGACAGGGCGGAACACCATATATTTT.